This T cell receptor beta chain was identified in a study of cytomegalovirus exposure and HLA in healthy donors. Regarding this clone: Its antigen is still unknown. The same CDR3 arises from other DNA sequences in this sample as well.

Although they were nominally healthy when sampled, donors likely had unrecorded immune exposures. Between the trimmed V and J ends, which lost 2 bases and 3 bases, there was a span of 7 bases. This CDR3 is 13 amino acids long. The germline CDR1 and CDR2 sequences are SGHTA and FQGNSA. Vbeta (60) and Jbeta (13) primers were used in the PCR. Clones were sequenced by immunoSEQ multiplex PCR, and TCRdb holds only the in-frame ones, with some missing. In the table there are tens of thousands of clones, around 70% of which are singletons. Findings and limits, study-wide: An analysis was carried out at a later point. It showed that HLA-associated TCR beta chains were more clonally expanded than equally common non-associated chains. Cytomegalovirus association was listed for 150 to 200 TCR beta chains.

This sequence originates from a man in his forties or fifties in good health and CMV-seropositive. Material for sequencing was PBMCs. The rearrangement uses TRBV7-2 and TRBJ2-5, with D uncertain. CDR3 sequence reads: CASSLSREETQYF. In nucleotides, the CDR3 is TGTGCCAGCAGCTTAAGCCGCGAAGAGACCCAGTACTTC.